The source of this T cell receptor beta chain is a study of blood T cell repertoires in COVID-19 (dated by TCRdb to 2018 to 2021). Turning to the overall study: Samples covering the acute and convalescent phases of COVID-19 were provided by collaborators in the United States, Italy and Spain. The material from the prospective study consisted of cDNA or gDNA derived from T cells, B-cell-depleted T cells, or PBMCs. Where available, HLA class I and class II types were obtained from metadata supplied by the sample provider rather than from assay-based typing. The repertoires were released in a freely available public database intended as a resource for research on the immune response to SARS-CoV-2. Samples were obtained from the ongoing ImmuneRACE study (first 160 participants) and from about 1,300 subjects provided by 6 global collaborators. The dataset comprised deeply sampled blood TCRbeta repertoires from subjects exposed to, actively infected with, or recovered from COVID-19. A de-identified subject ID, COVID-19 status, age in years and sex were almost always included in the sample metadata. Paper-wide results and their limitations: The quantity of clinical and demographic metadata differed by source and by participant and was supplied without curation.

Of note for this clone: Its antigen target is currently unknown. No base qualities exist here, and no much larger clone lies one base off it.

TCRbeta CDR3 regions were amplified from genomic DNA using the immunoSEQ Assay, a bias-controlled multiplex PCR. In the source study's methods: Nucleated cell counts per sample were estimated from amplification of reference gene primers within the assay. To quantify the absolute abundance of each unique TCRbeta CDR3 rearrangement, sequence reads were collapsed and filtered. For each sample, productive Simpson clonality was calculated by taking the square root of Simpson's diversity index across productive rearrangements. TCRdb holds this immuneACCESS table with in-frame rearrangements only. Some clones are missing; in checked studies, unresolved V genes explain under half, and the rest has no known cause. The D gene and trimming were derived from the DNA, and the V and J assignments and clone size from that table. This sample gives about 200,000 clones in total; around 84% of them show up just once. The ten largest account for around 3% of the sample.

Collaborating institutions collected whole blood in K2EDTA tubes following their own protocols. Collaborator samples were shipped for TCRbeta analysis as frozen whole blood, isolated PBMCs, or DNA extracted from either sample type. The sequenced material came from peripheral blood. This clonotype originated in a man in his 60s with acute or convalescent COVID-19.

The nucleotide sequence reads TGCAGTGCTGAGGGCGGGGCCGAAGCTTTCTTT. This sequence encodes CSAEGGAEAFF. Here the chain combines TRBV20-1 and TRBJ1-1; the D region possibly corresponds to TRBD1 (5 bases align). The germline V gene (reference sequence) specifies DFQATT as CDR1 and SNEGSKA as CDR2. The CDR3 runs 11 amino acids, cysteine and phenylalanine included. Of the read, only the CDR3 DNA is kept; its 33 bases are in frame from base 1. V and J are truncated by 5 bases and 8 bases respectively, leaving an intervening sequence of 12 bases.